This TCR beta chain derives from a study of blood T cell repertoires in COVID-19. Study information: Researchers got acute and convalescent COVID-19 samples from the United States, Italy and Spain.

Per the study methods: The assay estimated nucleated cells by amplifying reference gene primers. Profiling relied on immunoSEQ multiplex PCR, and the TCRdb table lists in-frame clones only, not all of them. The V and J calls and clone size were taken over from that table, and D and trimming were inferred from the DNA. Here the sample spans under 300,000 clones, roughly 86% being singletons. The CDR3 runs to 14 residues. Germline CDR1 and CDR2: SGHKS and YYEKEE (reference sequence). V was pared by 4 bases and J by 4 bases, with 5 bases of the junction left unmatched. Donors were grouped by their self-reported clinical history.

The V call is TRBV5-5, the J call TRBJ1-5; 7 nucleotides line up with TRBD1. The source of this sequence is a woman in her thirties or forties with acute COVID-19. The source material was PBMCs or T cells enriched from blood (not recorded which). This CDR3 reads CASSQGTDNQPQHF. The CDR3 nucleotides read TGTGCCAGCAGCCAAGGGACAGATAATCAGCCCCAGCATTTT.